Below are 11 T cell receptor beta chains sequenced from a single sample in a study of blood T cell repertoires in COVID-19. Method: immunoSEQ multiplex PCR; TCRdb's copy keeps in-frame clones and lacks some. This table has just over 650,000 clones, approximately 90% appearing once. Sample: peripheral blood. The receptors derive from a woman aged 18-30 years with acute or convalescent COVID-19.

The chain employs TRBV9 and TRBJ1-2; no reliable D call. Trimming cost V 3 bases and J 8 bases, with 11 bases left between them. Germline loops: CDR1 SGDLS, CDR2 YYNGEE. The CDR3 is 12 amino acids. CDR3 DNA: TGTGCCAGCAGCGCCTCCCTTATCGGCTACACCTTC. Translating it yields CASSASLIGYTF. The full variable domain, with the rest looked up from reference TRBV9 and TRBJ1-2, is DSGVTQTPKHLITATGQRVTLRCSPRSGDLSVYWYQQSLDQGLQFLIQYYNGEERAKGNILERFSAQQFPDLHSELNLSSLELGDSALYFCASSASLIGYTFGSGTRLTVV.

V is TRBV21-1 and J is TRBJ2-3; the D call in the table, TRBD2, was not verified against the DNA. TRBV21-1 is marked as a pseudogene. This CDR3 is built from 19 residues. CDR3 amino acids: CASSKGKDWVAGRTDTQYF. CDR3 nucleotides: TGTGCCAGCAGCAAAGGAAAGGACTGGGTAGCGGGGAGAACAGATACGCAGTATTTT.

This clone was picked up one time. This chain joins TRBV2 and TRBJ1-6, with 7 nucleotides matching TRBD1. The CDR3 runs 15 residues. Germline V gives CDR1 SNHLY, CDR2 FYNNEI. After removal of 3 bases from V and 3 bases from J, the junction contained 2 bases not matched to a gene. The CDR3 sequence is CASSEGQIYNSPLHF. CDR3 DNA sequence: TGTGCCAGCAGTGAGGGACAGATCTATAATTCACCCCTCCACTTT.

This clone was seen once. The chain recombines TRBV12-3 or TRBV12-4 with TRBJ1-2; a weak D match, TRBD1 (5 bases). Trimming shortened V by 7 bases and J by 7 bases, and 13 bases separated the two germline ends. The CDR3 loop spans 12 amino acids. CDR3 sequence (DNA): TGTGCCAGCAAAGCAGGGCTGTTTGGCTACACCTTC. Protein sequence: CASKAGLFGYTF.

This clone has only one observation. V gene TRBV3-1 (or the pseudogene TRBV3-2) combines with J gene TRBJ2-1; D is uncertain. The CDR3 contains 11 residues. V shed 2 bases and J shed 10 bases, with 6 bases lying between them. Looked up from germline, CDR1 is LGHDT and CDR2 is YNNKEL (reference sequence). This CDR3 reads CASSQFSEQFF. The CDR3 nucleotides read TGTGCCAGCAGCCAATTTAGCGAGCAGTTCTTC.

The chain's CDR3 is CASSLVGRGGENIQYF. CDR3 nucleotide sequence: TGTGCCAGCAGCTTAGTAGGGCGGGGGGGCGAAAACATTCAGTACTTC. This chain joins TRBV7-8 and TRBJ2-4; TRBD2 matches at 9 bases. V dropped 1 base and J dropped 5; count of bases not matched to a gene: 6. The CDR3 extends over 16 amino acids. Germline assignment: CDR1 SGHVS and CDR2 FQNEAQ. The full variable domain, rest sourced from reference TRBV7-8 and TRBJ2-4, is GAGVSQSPRYKVAKRGQDVALRCDPISGHVSLFWYQQALGQGPEFLTYFQNEAQLDKSGLPSDRFFAERPEGSVSTLKIQRTQQEDSAVYLCASSLVGRGGENIQYFGAGTRLSVL.

Worth noting for this clone: An end of the junction does not agree with germline; a read error may underlie this. The chain couples TRBV24-1 to TRBJ2-7, with 9 bases aligning to TRBD1. This CDR3 contains 12 residues. In germline, CDR1 is KGHDR, CDR2 SFDVKD. The CDR3 DNA reads as TGTGCCACCAGTGAGACAGGGGGAAGGTTCGACTTC. Its translation: CATSETGGRFDF.

J is TRBJ2-7 and V is TRBV25-1, with 8 bases matching TRBD2. V was clipped by 7 bases and J by 5 bases; unmatched bases: 13. Germline V CDR1 and CDR2: MGHDK, SYGVNS. CDR3 length equals 15 residues. CDR3 sequence (DNA): TGTGCCAGCACCAACCCAGCGGGACTAGTCCACGAGCAGTACTTC. Amino acids: CASTNPAGLVHEQYF.

The chain couples TRBV7-9 to TRBJ1-1, with TRBD1 matching over 8 bases. Trimming cost V 8 bases and J 6 bases; bases outside gene matches: 8. Germline loops: CDR1 SEHNR, CDR2 FQNEAQ (reference sequence). CDR3 length equals 13 residues. CDR3 residues: CASGRDRLPEAFF. In DNA, the CDR3 is TGTGCCAGCGGCCGGGACAGGCTTCCTGAAGCTTTCTTT.

This clone was counted a single time. V and J are TRBV12-3 or TRBV12-4 and TRBJ1-6; 9 bases are a match to TRBD1. The CDR3 extends over 13 amino acids. V trimming: 8 bases; J trimming: 9 bases; junction bases outside the gene matches: 5. The CDR3 region has the DNA TGTGCCAGCGCGGGACAGGGCCGTTCACCCCTCCACTTT. Protein: CASAGQGRSPLHF.

DNA for the CDR3: TGTGCCAGTAGTATAGCCCTTGGGAGAATAAATGAAAAACTGTTTTTT. Amino acids: CASSIALGRINEKLFF. The chain recombines TRBV19 with TRBJ1-4; D not resolved. CDR3 length: 16 amino acids. The V end lost 1 base, the J end lost 5 bases, and 14 bases lay between the germline ends. The germline V gene has CDR1 LNHDA and CDR2 SQIVND (reference sequence).